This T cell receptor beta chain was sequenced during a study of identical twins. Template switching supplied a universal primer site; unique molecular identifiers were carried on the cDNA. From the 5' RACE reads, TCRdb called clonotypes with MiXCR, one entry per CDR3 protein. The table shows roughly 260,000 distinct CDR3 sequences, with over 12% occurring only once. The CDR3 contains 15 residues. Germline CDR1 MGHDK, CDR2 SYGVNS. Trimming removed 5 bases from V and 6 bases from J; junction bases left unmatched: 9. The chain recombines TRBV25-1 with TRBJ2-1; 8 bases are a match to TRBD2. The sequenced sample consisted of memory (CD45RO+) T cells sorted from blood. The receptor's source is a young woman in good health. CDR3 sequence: CASSLGTGGINEQFF. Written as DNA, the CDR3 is TGTGCCAGCAGTCTCGGTACGGGAGGGATCAATGAGCAGTTCTTC.